This is a list of T cell receptor beta chains from one sample in a study of cytomegalovirus exposure and HLA in healthy donors. Measured with immunoSEQ multiplex PCR; TCRdb has only the in-frame clones, and not every one. The sample records 140,000 to 150,000 clones, about 70% being singletons. Sequenced sample: PBMCs. The receptors derive from a woman aged 55-75 years in good health and CMV-seropositive. The CDR3 runs from the conserved cysteine through the conserved F or W. Each record gives: J gene, V gene, clone size, D gene, CDR3 protein, CDR3 DNA. The D gene is left open where the match is weak. The size entry is marked missing in some rows and otherwise reads once, few, many or a size class.

TRBJ2-7 TRBV11-2 NA TRBD1 CASSRSGTAYEQYF TGTGCCAGCAGTCGCTCCGGGACAGCATACGAGCAGTACTTC
TRBJ2-3 TRBV5-1 NA TRBD1 CASSSSGTGVGDTQYF TGCGCCAGCAGCTCCTCCGGGACAGGGGTAGGTGATACGCAGTATTTT
TRBJ2-7 TRBV10-3 NA TRBD1 CAISEGTGGYEQYF TGTGCCATCAGTGAAGGGACAGGGGGGTACGAGCAGTACTTC
TRBJ1-2 TRBV27 NA TRBD1 CASSHNRGRSYTF TGTGCCAGCAGTCATAACAGGGGCCGGAGCTACACCTTC
TRBJ2-1 TRBV6-1 NA NA CASSEIWGLSYNEQFF TGTGCCAGCAGTGAAATTTGGGGGCTCTCCTACAATGAGCAGTTCTTC
TRBJ1-2 TRBV5-6 NA TRBD1 CASRQTGTDLNYGYTF TGTGCCAGCAGACAAACGGGGACAGATTTAAACTATGGCTACACCTTC
TRBJ1-1 TRBV4-1 few NA CASSLEGFWTEAFF TGCGCCAGCAGCCTGGAGGGGTTTTGGACTGAAGCTTTCTTT
TRBJ1-5 TRBV6-1 NA TRBD1 CASSDKGQGAGQPQHF TGTGCCAGCAGTGATAAGGGACAGGGGGCTGGTCAGCCCCAGCATTTT
TRBJ2-7 TRBV11-2 NA TRBD2 CASSLAGGKSYEQYF TGTGCCAGCAGCCTAGCGGGAGGTAAATCCTACGAGCAGTACTTC
TRBJ1-4 TRBV6-5 NA TRBD1 CASSYSRQGREKLFF TGTGCCAGCAGTTACTCTCGACAGGGTAGGGAAAAACTGTTTTTT
TRBJ2-7 TRBV6-1 once TRBD2 CASSELGLAGGEQYF TGTGCCAGCAGTGAGCTAGGACTAGCGGGAGGCGAGCAGTACTTC
TRBJ1-1 TRBV25-1 NA NA CASSVETQATEAFF TGTGCCAGCAGTGTCGAAACACAGGCAACTGAAGCTTTCTTT
TRBJ2-5 TRBV7-9 NA TRBD1 CASSSPIGNRGETQYF TGTGCCAGCAGCAGCCCCATCGGGAACAGGGGAGAGACCCAGTACTTC
TRBJ1-1 TRBV19 once TRBD1 CASNTGQGGNTEAFF TGTGCCAGTAACACCGGACAGGGGGGGAACACTGAAGCTTTCTTT
TRBJ2-3 TRBV7-9 NA TRBD1 CASSSGQGASDTQYF TGTGCCAGCAGCTCGGGACAGGGGGCCTCAGATACGCAGTATTTT
TRBJ2-2 TRBV27 NA NA CASSSSRGTGELFF TGTGCCAGCAGTTCATCGCGGGGCACCGGGGAGCTGTTTTTT
TRBJ2-1 TRBV5-1 NA TRBD2 CASSYWTSGRNEQFF TGCGCCAGCAGCTACTGGACTAGCGGGAGGAATGAGCAGTTCTTC
TRBJ1-1 TRBV6-5 NA NA CASRSLRNTEAFF TGTGCCAGCAGATCACTACGGAACACTGAAGCTTTCTTT
TRBJ2-7 TRBV27 few TRBD2 CASSFKGTSGTFPYEQYF TGTGCCAGCAGTTTCAAAGGGACTAGCGGGACCTTCCCCTACGAGCAGTACTTC
TRBJ2-1 TRBV15 NA TRBD2 CATSLTSGLTGEQFF TGTGCCACCAGCCTTACTAGCGGGCTAACTGGTGAGCAGTTCTTC
TRBJ1-5 TRBV10-2 NA NA CASSGQGNSQPQHF TGCGCCAGCAGTGGGCAGGGAAATAGTCAGCCCCAGCATTTT
TRBJ1-5 TRBV19 NA TRBD1 CASRDRSNSNQPQHF TGTGCCAGTAGGGACAGGTCTAATAGCAATCAGCCCCAGCATTTT
TRBJ1-2 TRBV28 NA NA CASSRKSTGVYGYTF TGTGCCAGCAGCCGGAAATCGACAGGAGTTTATGGCTACACCTTC
TRBJ1-1 TRBV6-5 few NA CASSSGRGNTEAFF TGTGCCAGCAGTTCCGGACGGGGGAACACTGAAGCTTTCTTT
TRBJ2-5 TRBV9 once NA CASSPQAVQETQYF TGTGCCAGCAGCCCGCAGGCAGTGCAAGAGACCCAGTACTTC
TRBJ1-2 TRBV7-2 NA TRBD1 CASSPWTGLGYGYTF TGTGCCAGCAGCCCATGGACAGGGCTGGGCTATGGCTACACCTTC
TRBJ2-1 TRBV9 NA NA CASSVTRNSYNEQFF TGTGCCAGCAGCGTAACGCGTAACTCCTACAATGAGCAGTTCTTC
TRBJ2-2 TRBV5-1 NA TRBD2 CASSLSGRNYGELFF TGCGCCAGCAGCCTTAGCGGGAGGAATTACGGGGAGCTGTTTTTT
TRBJ2-5 TRBV9 once NA CASNAGVETQYF TGTGCCAGCAATGCAGGTGTGGAGACCCAGTACTTC
TRBJ1-3 TRBV9 few NA CASSVLQGPGNTIYF TGTGCCAGCAGCGTTTTACAGGGTCCAGGAAACACCATATATTTT